The 9 T cell receptor beta chains given below trace back to one sample, sequenced in a study of blood T cell repertoires in COVID-19 (dated by TCRdb to about 2020). Library method: the immunoSEQ multiplex PCR assay. Sourced from immuneACCESS, this table was stored by TCRdb with only in-frame sequences that have V and J called. A share of the clones is absent; for the studies checked, an unresolved V gene accounts for under half, and the remainder has no known explanation. This sample has approximately 220,000 clones in its table, and about 79% of those were observed once. Approximately 1.3% of the sample lies in the top ten. The sample was PBMCs or T cells enriched from blood (not recorded which). Receptors originate from a woman aged 40 to 50 with acute COVID-19.

The rearrangement uses TRBV27 and TRBJ2-7; the match to TRBD1 covers 7 bases. The length of the CDR3 is 14 residues. V dropped 1 base and J dropped 12; count of bases not matched to a gene: 12. Germline CDR1 reads MNHEY; CDR2 reads SMNVEV (reference sequence). The CDR3 region is CASSLLGQRENLYF. CDR3 DNA sequence: TGTGCCAGCAGTTTATTGGGACAGAGAGAGAATCTGTACTTC.

The chain couples TRBV29-1 to TRBJ2-1, with 8 bases that match TRBD2. Germline assignment: CDR1 SQVTM and CDR2 ANQGSEA. The CDR3 totals 15 residues. V dropped 6 bases and J dropped 1; count of bases not matched to a gene: 8. The CDR3 DNA reads TGCAGCGTAGGTAGCGGGACTACATCCTACAATGAGCAGTTCTTC. Protein: CSVGSGTTSYNEQFF.

The chain joins TRBV10-3 to TRBJ2-7; D remains unclear. V gave up 2 bases and J gave up 1 base, with 6 bases separating them. The germline gives CDR1 ENHRY, CDR2 SYGVKD. The CDR3 length is 13 residues. As DNA, the CDR3 is TGTGCCATCAGTGAGACAGTTTCCTACGAGCAGTACTTC. Amino acids: CAISETVSYEQYF.

This clone was counted a single time. The chain joins TRBV21-1 to TRBJ2-7; TRBD2, the table's D call, lacks a check against the DNA. TRBV21-1 corresponds to a pseudogene. The length of the CDR3 is 18 residues. The CDR3 DNA follows: TGTGCCAGCAGCCCCGGACTAGCGGGAGGGCAGCAGTCCTACGAGCAGTACTTC. Its translation: CASSPGLAGGQQSYEQYF.

The chain uses TRBV6-5 and TRBJ1-1, with 7 bases lining up with TRBD1. CDR1 is MNHEY, CDR2 SVGAGI, per germline. CDR3 length equals 14 residues. The V gene end was trimmed by 6 bases and the J gene end by 2 bases; junction bases not matched to a gene: 6. In DNA, the CDR3 is TGTGCCAGCAGCCTTGGGACAGCCAACACTGAAGCTTTCTTT. It encodes CASSLGTANTEAFF.

This clone appeared a single time. The chain couples TRBV24-1 to TRBJ2-7; weak D call: TRBD2 (7 bases). The CDR3 spans 14 residues. Germline V gene data show CDR1 as KGHDR and CDR2 as SFDVKD. V shed 4 bases and J shed 3 bases, with 12 bases lying between them. In nucleotides, the CDR3 is TGTGCCACCAGTGACCCCGGGGGGCACTACGAGCAGTACTTC. This gives the protein CATSDPGGHYEQYF.

The chain carries TRBV30 and TRBJ1-3; a possible D gene is TRBD1 (5 bases). This CDR3 is built from 14 residues. Germline V gives CDR1 GTSNPN, CDR2 SVGIG (reference sequence). V was cut by 5 bases and J by 2 bases, with 13 bases left in between. Here the CDR3 DNA reads TGTGCCTGGGAACGGGGGGAGCCTGGAAACACCATATATTTT. This sequence encodes CAWERGEPGNTIYF. Using reference TRBV30 and TRBJ1-3 for the parts outside the CDR3, the full variable domain is SQTIHQWPATLVQPVGSPLSLECTVEGTSNPNLYWYRQAAGRGLQLLFYSVGIGQISSEVPQNLSASRPQDRQFILSSKKLLLSDSGFYLCAWERGEPGNTIYFGEGSWLTVV.

The rearrangement uses TRBV13 and TRBJ1-2; 10 bases match TRBD1. Trimming cost V 7 bases and J 8 bases; bases outside gene matches: 13. The V gene's germline CDR1 is PRHDT and CDR2 FYEKMQ (reference sequence). There are 15 residues in the CDR3. The CDR3 here is CASNPTGGNWEGYTF. CDR3 nucleotides: TGTGCCAGCAACCCGACAGGGGGCAACTGGGAAGGCTACACCTTC.

The genes are TRBV11-2 and TRBJ2-7; D is perhaps TRBD1 (6 bases). The CDR3 loop spans 14 amino acids. The germline V gene has CDR1 SGHAT and CDR2 FQNNGV. With 1 base removed from V and 2 bases from J, the gap between germline ends came to 9 bases. The CDR3 DNA reads as TGTGCCAGCAGCTTAGGCCGGGACACCTACGAGCAGTACTTC. This codes for CASSLGRDTYEQYF.